Below are 9 T cell receptor beta chains sequenced from a single sample in a study of blood T cell repertoires in COVID-19. Using immunoSEQ multiplex PCR, the repertoire was profiled, and TCRdb retains in-frame clones only, with some absent. The repertoire holds about 200,000 clones, with 83% as singletons. The sample taken for sequencing was peripheral blood. These receptors all come from a woman aged 45-59 years with acute or convalescent COVID-19.

The rearrangement uses TRBV28 and TRBJ2-5, with D unclear. Looked up from germline, CDR1 is MDHEN and CDR2 is SYDVKM. CDR3 length equals 10 residues. Trimming removed 6 bases at V and 4 bases at J, with 3 bases between. The CDR3, as DNA: TGTGCCAGCAGGGCAGAGACCCAGTACTTC. This sequence encodes CASRAETQYF.

This clone was detected once. The V and J genes are TRBV6-5 and TRBJ2-1; possible D gene TRBD2, 5 bases. CDR3 length equals 16 residues. CDR1 is MNHEY and CDR2 is SVGAGI in the germline V gene. V lost 2 bases to trimming and J lost 7 bases, with 18 bases between them. CDR3 sequence reads: CASSYTVGNLENEQFF. CDR3 DNA sequence: TGTGCCAGCAGTTACACGGTCGGGAATCTGGAAAATGAGCAGTTCTTC.

This clone was found once. The V and J genes are TRBV5-1 and TRBJ2-2, with TRBD1 matching 7 bases. The CDR3 length is 16 residues. The germline CDR1 and CDR2 sequences are SGHRS and YFSETQ. Unmatched junction bases numbered 4, after V lost 0 bases and J lost 2 bases. CDR3 in amino acids: CASSLGGQLNTGELFF. In nucleotides, the CDR3 is TGCGCCAGCAGCTTGGGGGGACAGTTAAACACCGGGGAGCTGTTTTTT.

The chain links TRBV5-1 to TRBJ2-1; 8 positions match TRBD2. Germline V CDR1 and CDR2: SGHRS, YFSETQ. This CDR3 comprises 15 residues. The ends lost 3 bases at V and 4 bases at J; junction bases unmatched: 6. The CDR3 DNA sequence: TGCGCCAGCAGCTCGAGCGGGAGAGGATACAATGAGCAGTTCTTC. Translated, it gives CASSSSGRGYNEQFF.

The chain joins TRBV5-1 to TRBJ2-3; D remains unclear. Trimming took 0 bases from V and 4 from J, leaving 6 bases between them. CDR1 and CDR2 (germline): SGHRS, YFSETQ. The CDR3 has 13 residues. The CDR3 bases are TGCGCCAGCAGCTTGGCGGTCCCAGATACGCAGTATTTT. Its protein product is CASSLAVPDTQYF. The whole variable domain, remainder taken from reference TRBV5-1 and TRBJ2-3, is KAGVTQTPRYLIKTRGQQVTLSCSPISGHRSVSWYQQTPGQGLQFLFEYFSETQRNKGNFPGRFSGRQFSNSRSEMNVSTLELGDSALYLCASSLAVPDTQYFGPGTRLTVL.

This clone was detected once. The chain uses TRBV11-3 and TRBJ2-1, with a tentative D call TRBD2 (5 bases). CDR3 size: 17 residues. V was shortened by 3 bases and J by 6 bases, with 21 bases between the two germline ends. The V gene's germline CDR1 is SGHNT and CDR2 YENEEA. The CDR3 is CASSLGYPGNPANEQFF. The CDR3 DNA reads TGTGCCAGCAGCTTGGGTTATCCGGGGAACCCCGCCAATGAGCAGTTCTTC. Full variable domain (missing parts from reference TRBV11-3 and TRBJ2-1): EAGVVQSPRYKIIEKKQPVAFWCNPISGHNTLYWYLQNLGQGPELLIRYENEEAVDDSQLPKDRFSAERLKGVDSTLKIQPAELGDSAVYLCASSLGYPGNPANEQFFGPGTRLTVL.

In this sample, this clone turned up once. This chain links TRBV18 with TRBJ2-5, with 9 bases matching TRBD2. Germline CDR1 is KGHSH and CDR2 is LQKENI. V lost 6 bases, J lost 4 bases, and 18 bases stayed unmatched. The CDR3 loop spans 18 amino acids. The CDR3 coding sequence is TGTGCCAGCTCTCGGGACCAGAGCGGGCTAGCGGGGAGAGAGACCCAGTACTTC. Residues: CASSRDQSGLAGRETQYF.

The chain combines TRBV5-1 with TRBJ1-3; D gene ambiguous. CDR3 length: 13 residues. Germline CDR1 reads SGHRS; CDR2 reads YFSETQ. V was trimmed by 0 bases and J by 3 bases, leaving 4 bases between them. The CDR3 region has the DNA TGCGCCAGCAGCTTGGCAGATGGAAACACCATATATTTT. Translating it yields CASSLADGNTIYF.

This clone was detected a few times. This sequence joins TRBV10-2 and TRBJ2-3, with a weak D call TRBD2 (6 bases). V dropped 8 bases and J dropped 0 bases, with 15 bases sitting between them. The CDR3 length is 15 residues. Germline-derived CDR1 and CDR2 are WSHSY and SAAADI. Written as DNA, the CDR3 is TGCGCCAGCGGGCCTTCAGGGAGGAGCACAGATACGCAGTATTTT. It is translated as CASGPSGRSTDTQYF.